A selection of T cell receptor beta chains follows, all from one sample in a study of blood T cell repertoires in COVID-19. Produced via immunoSEQ multiplex PCR; TCRdb's table is partial and in-frame only. This table has 250,000 to 350,000 clones, under 95% appearing once. Sequencing was performed on PBMCs or T cells enriched from blood (not recorded which). Source of these receptors: a man aged 55 to 70 who had recovered from COVID-19. Both conserved end residues are part of each CDR3. A D gene is named only where the DNA matches it firmly.

d_gene | len | j_gene | v_gene | CDR3nt | CDR3aa
TRBD1 | 15 | TRBJ2-2 | TRBV5-4 | TGTGCCAGCAGCCCCCGGGACAGGGTTGCCGGGGAGCTGTTTTTT | CASSPRDRVAGELFF
. | 15 | TRBJ1-2 | TRBV6-1 | TGTGCCAGCAGTGAAGCGCAGGGATCCTACTATGGCTACACCTTC | CASSEAQGSYYGYTF
. | 16 | TRBJ2-5 | TRBV4-1 | TGCGCCAGCAGCTACAATCTGGTAGGCGCGGCAGAGACCCAGTACTTC | CASSYNLVGAAETQYF
TRBD2 | 16 | TRBJ2-7 | TRBV4-2 | TGTGCCAGCAGCCAGTTCCTTGGACTAGCGGACAACGAGCAGTACTTC | CASSQFLGLADNEQYF
. | 15 | TRBJ2-4 | TRBV7-7 | TGTGCTAGCAGCTTAGAATTACTAGCCAAAAACATTCAGTACTTC | CASSLELLAKNIQYF
. | 15 | TRBJ2-3 | TRBV19 | TGTGCCAGTAGTATGGCGGCAGGGGGCACAGATACGCAGTATTTT | CASSMAAGGTDTQYF
TRBD2 | 16 | TRBJ2-3 | TRBV11-2 | TGTGCCAGCAGCTACGGGACTAGCGGCGCAACAGATACGCAGTATTTT | CASSYGTSGATDTQYF
TRBD1 | 13 | TRBJ2-5 | TRBV12-5 | TGTGCTAGTGGTCAGGGGGATAGAGAGACCCAGTACTTC | CASGQGDRETQYF
. | 10 | TRBJ2-1 | TRBV29-1 | TGCAGCGTTATGGACAGTGAGCAGTTCTTC | CSVMDSEQFF
. | 15 | TRBJ1-5 | TRBV19 | TGTGCCAGTAGTATAGATCTTAGGGGGTTGGTGCCCCAGCATTTT | CASSIDLRGLVPQHF
. | 14 | TRBJ2-7 | TRBV12-5 | TGTGCTAGTGGTCCAGAGTGGGCTGACGGCGAGCAGTACTTC | CASGPEWADGEQYF
TRBD2 | 16 | TRBJ2-4 | TRBV7-8 | TGTGCCAGCAGCGCCAATAGCGGGCTGGCCAAAAACATTCAGTACTTC | CASSANSGLAKNIQYF
. | 14 | TRBJ1-1 | TRBV5-1 | TGCGCCAGCAGCTCCCGGGGGTCGTACACTGAAGCTTTCTTT | CASSSRGSYTEAFF
TRBD2 | 14 | TRBJ2-2 | TRBV6-5 | TGTGCCAGCAAGGGCGGGAGACACACCGGGGAGCTGTTTTTT | CASKGGRHTGELFF
. | 12 | TRBJ2-7 | TRBV7-9 | TGTGCCAGCAGCCCCGGTGGCTACGAGCAGTACTTC | CASSPGGYEQYF
. | 13 | TRBJ2-5 | TRBV15 | TGTGCCACCAGGGAGGACGGTGAAGAGACCCAGTACTTC | CATREDGEETQYF
TRBD1 | 15 | TRBJ1-1 | TRBV6-5 | TGTGCCAGCATCAAGACCGGGACAGGGAACACTGAAGCTTTCTTT | CASIKTGTGNTEAFF
. | 14 | TRBJ2-5 | TRBV24-1 | TGTGCCACCAGTGACACAGGGAAGGGAGAGACCCAGTACTTC | CATSDTGKGETQYF
TRBD2 | 17 | TRBJ2-5 | TRBV9 | TGTGCCAGCAGCCCTAAGGGGTCTAGCGGAAAGCAAGAGACCCAGTACTTC | CASSPKGSSGKQETQYF
. | 13 | TRBJ2-3 | TRBV4-2 | TGTGCCAGCAGCCAAGAGCTTAGCCAGTCGCAGTATTTT | CASSQELSQSQYF
. | 12 | TRBJ2-7 | TRBV30 | TGTGCCTGGAGTGGTGAGTCCTACGAGCAGTACTTC | CAWSGESYEQYF
. | 16 | TRBJ2-3 | TRBV4-3 | TGCGCCAGCAGCCAAGATCCGGAGGCTAGCACAGATACGCAGTATTTT | CASSQDPEASTDTQYF
. | 14 | TRBJ2-5 | TRBV6-1 | TGTGCCAGCAGTGAAAATTTGAGAGTAGAGACCCAGTACTTC | CASSENLRVETQYF
TRBD1 | 13 | TRBJ2-7 | TRBV5-1 | TGCGCCAGCACTGGGGACAGGGGCTACGAGCAGTACTTC | CASTGDRGYEQYF
TRBD1 | 14 | TRBJ1-6 | TRBV2 | TGTGCCAGCGCTAGGACAGGGTCTAATTCACCCCTCCACTTT | CASARTGSNSPLHF
TRBD1 | 12 | TRBJ1-2 | TRBV24-1 | TGTGCCACCAGAGGACAGGGTGGTGGCTACACCTTC | CATRGQGGGYTF
. | 14 | TRBJ2-2 | TRBV29-1 | TGCAGCGCCGATGTTGCAGGGCCCGGAGGGGAGCTGTTTTTT | CSADVAGPGGELFF
TRBD2 | 15 | TRBJ2-7 | TRBV5-4 | TGTGCCAGCAGCTTCTATCTAGCGGCGCCCGCGGAGCAGTACTTC | CASSFYLAAPAEQYF
. | 15 | TRBJ1-2 | TRBV29-1 | TGCAGCGTTCAAGGCCGTGACAGGACTCTCTATGGCTACACCTTC | CSVQGRDRTLYGYTF